This T cell receptor beta chain was recorded in a study of spatial heterogeneity in lung cancer (dated by TCRdb to about 2019). Context from the whole study: Beta-chain transcripts were consistently detected in greater numbers than alpha-chain transcripts, which likely reflected higher beta-chain transcript abundance. In the raw uncorrected reads, each unique combination of TCR and UMI appeared on average more than ten times. Both alpha and beta chains were TCR-sequenced in samples taken at surgery, namely 220 tumor regions, fewer than 80 matched nontumor lung samples and 56 PBMC samples. TCR transcript counts in tumor regions correlated strongly with a T cell transcriptional module score from matched bulk RNA-seq. The study quantitatively compared TCR alpha and beta repertoires across multiple tumor regions, matched nontumor lung and blood in non-small cell lung cancer. TCR repertoire features were related to nonsynonymous mutation counts determined by whole-exome sequencing of tumor tissue. Paper-wide results and their limitations: Additional single-cell paired TCR alpha and beta sequencing was considered necessary to confirm, at a functional level, the hypothesis that regional TCRs recognize regional mutations. The tumor nonsynonymous mutation count correlated with the number of expanded alpha and beta TCRs within the tumor. The count of ubiquitous expanded TCRs correlated with the count of ubiquitous nonsynonymous mutations, and the count of regional expanded TCRs correlated with the count of regional nonsynonymous mutations. Estimated TCR-seq coverage of tumor T cells was only around 7% for alpha chains and roughly 12% for beta chains.

The time point tag for this specimen amounts to: sample taken at primary tumor resection. Donors were some 70 patients with early-stage, untreated non-small cell lung cancer from the lung TRACERx cohort. TCR sequencing used whole RNA extracted from tumor and nontumor lung tissue, or from cryopreserved PBMC samples, without cell sorting. A patient was chosen for TCR sequencing only when enough RNA was available from at least two tumor regions. Tumor and adjacent nontumor lung specimens were reviewed by a lung pathologist before selection. From a lookup of the germline V gene, CDR1 and CDR2 are MNHEY and SVGAGI. The CDR3, from cysteine to phenylalanine, totals 14 residues. Only the CDR3 part of the read is kept: 42 bases, read in frame from the first base. Trimming takes 5 bases off V and 4 bases off J; junction bases not matched to a gene: 3. Receptors were amplified or captured by 5' RACE. Instrument on record: NextSeq 500. In the TCR library protocol, a unique molecular identifier was attached to each TCR cDNA molecule so that PCR and sequencing errors could be corrected. From the authors' description of their analysis: TCR identification, UMI-based error correction and CDR3 extraction were performed with Decombinator tools. Expanded TCRs were defined as those above a frequency of 2 per 1,000, corresponding to the top 1% of the tumor frequency distribution. Expanded tumor TCRs were classed as regional if statistically deemed absent (corrected P<0.05) from at least one tumor region, otherwise ubiquitous. Renyi diversity was computed with the R vegan package after each repertoire had been subsampled 100 times to 5,000 TCRs. To build CDR3 similarity networks, amino acid triplet string-kernel similarity was used, and CDR3s were connected when their pairwise similarity was above 0.82. TCRdb reprocessing: public reads trimmed at Q25 with fastp, clones called with MiXCR, in-frame beta chains kept. Under each unique CDR3 protein, matching rows form one entry showing the most common genes and DNA. It is TCRdb's table, rather than the study itself, that gives the V and J calls and clone size. Within this sample are about 4,700 distinct CDR3 sequences, with over 20% of them counted one time only. The biggest ten clones account for 9% to 10% of the sample.

This clonotype appeared many times. It lacks a known antigen. No qualities accompany the bases; no much larger clone lies one base away. The chain uses TRBV6-5 and TRBJ2-3; 10 middle bases align to TRBD2. The origin of this receptor is a male donor with early-stage non-small cell lung cancer. This sample comprised lung tumor tissue, obtained at surgery. The encoded CDR3 is CASSRTSGSDTQYF. In nucleotide form, the sequence is TGTGCCAGCAGTAGGACTAGCGGATCAGATACGCAGTATTTT.